One and the same sample provided the 16 T cell receptor beta chains below, sequenced in a study of blood T cell repertoires in COVID-19 (dated by TCRdb to 2018 to 2020). To prepare the library, the immunoSEQ multiplex PCR assay was applied. Imported from immuneACCESS, the table was reduced by TCRdb to in-frame sequences with V and J called. These copies leave out some clones; in studies compared against another copy, an unresolved V gene accounts for under half, and the cause of the remainder is not known. The table for this sample lists roughly 370,000 clones; around nine tenths of them were counted only once. Approximately 9.3% of the sample comes from the top ten. Sequencing was done on a sample of PBMCs or T cells enriched from blood (not recorded which). These receptor sequences come from a woman in her forties or fifties who had recovered from COVID-19.

In its sample, this clone was seen a few times. The germline gene is not matched at one end of the junction; a read error may be the cause. The chain carries TRBV19 and TRBJ1-5; D might be TRBD1 (6 bases). Germline V gene data show CDR1 as LNHDA and CDR2 as SQIVND (reference sequence). This CDR3 has 16 residues. In nucleotides, the CDR3 is TGTGCCAGTACAAACCCCGGACAGTATAGCGATCAGCCCCAGCATTTT. Amino acids: CASTNPGQYSDQPQHF.

V and J are TRBV5-1 and TRBJ1-2; TRBD1 might be the D (5 bases). The germline V gene encodes CDR1 SGHRS and CDR2 YFSETQ. V shed 2 bases and J shed 4 bases, with 12 bases lying between them. The length of the CDR3 is 14 residues. CDR3 residues: CASSFGREGYGYTF. As DNA, the CDR3 is TGCGCCAGCAGCTTCGGCAGGGAGGGCTATGGCTACACCTTC.

This sequence joins TRBV29-1 and TRBJ2-5; 8 bases line up with TRBD1. The CDR3 contains 16 residues. CDR1 is SQVTM, CDR2 ANQGSEA, per germline. After removal of 6 bases from V and 5 bases from J, the junction contained 17 bases not matched to a gene. The CDR3 is CSVDGGQEGPWETQYF. The CDR3 region has the DNA TGCAGCGTCGACGGGGGACAGGAAGGGCCCTGGGAGACCCAGTACTTC.

This clone was recorded a few times. The V call is TRBV6-2 or TRBV6-3, the J call TRBJ1-5; D ambiguous. V shed 4 bases and J shed 1 base, with 14 bases lying between them. Germline CDR1 is MNHEY and CDR2 is SVGEGT. The CDR3 totals 16 residues. The CDR3 region is CASSFERVRSNQPQHF. CDR3 sequence (DNA): TGTGCCAGCAGTTTTGAGAGGGTGAGGAGCAATCAGCCCCAGCATTTT.

The rearrangement joins TRBV7-9 to TRBJ2-3; D possibly corresponds to TRBD2 (5 bases). V was pared by 2 bases and J by 14 bases, with 20 bases between. Germline CDR1 reads SEHNR; CDR2 reads FQNEAQ (reference sequence). The CDR3 consists of 14 residues. The CDR3 is CASSLPALSEVLYF. The CDR3 nucleotides are TGTGCCAGCAGCTTACCCGCGCTTAGCGAGGTACTGTATTTT. Full variable domain (rest looked up from reference TRBV7-9 and TRBJ2-3): DTGVSQNPRHKITKRGQNVTFRCDPISEHNRLYWYRQTLGQGPEFLTYFQNEAQLEKSRLLSDRFSAERPKGSFSTLEIQRTEQGDSAMYLCASSLPALSEVLYFGPGTRLTVL.

This chain connects TRBV2 to TRBJ1-1, with 9 positions matching TRBD1. Germline trimming cut 6 bases from V and 2 bases from J; bases unmatched to any gene: 1. Germline assignment: CDR1 SNHLY and CDR2 FYNNEI. There are 13 residues in the CDR3. In DNA form, the CDR3 reads TGTGCCAGCAGGGACAGGGGAAACACTGAAGCTTTCTTT. Its translation: CASRDRGNTEAFF.

V usage is TRBV27 and J usage is TRBJ1-6; perhaps TRBD1 as D (5 bases). V dropped 9 bases and J dropped 9 bases, with 15 bases sitting between them. The CDR3 is 13 residues long. Germline CDR1 reads MNHEY; CDR2 reads SMNVEV (reference sequence). CDR3 in DNA: TGTGCCAGTGGGGGACTGAGGAGTTCACCCCTCCACTTT. Translation gives CASGGLRSSPLHF.

Of note for this clone: This sequence may be a read error, since a much larger clone differs from it by one base. This chain joins TRBV2 and TRBJ2-3, with D perhaps matching TRBD2 (5 bases). This CDR3 region has 13 residues. The germline V gene has CDR1 SNHLY and CDR2 FYNNEI. Trimming removed 3 bases at V and 3 bases at J, with 7 bases between. The CDR3 sequence: CASSDRETDTQYF. CDR3 coding DNA: TGTGCCAGCAGTGACCGGGAAACAGATACGCAGTATTTT.

The chain is built from TRBV14 and TRBJ2-7; TRBD1 is a possible D gene (5 bases). Trimming removed 4 bases from V and 0 bases from J, with 10 bases in between. The CDR3 is made up of 14 amino acids. Germline lookup yields CDR1 SGHDN and CDR2 FVKESK. The CDR3 loop is CASSLRQSSYEQYF. The CDR3, as DNA: TGTGCCAGCAGCCTTAGACAGTCCTCCTACGAGCAGTACTTC.

This clone was found a few times. The V gene is TRBV5-1, the J gene TRBJ1-1, with 7 positions matching TRBD1. This CDR3 has 15 amino acids. The V gene's germline CDR1 is SGHRS and CDR2 YFSETQ. V lost 5 bases to trimming and J lost 0 bases; unmatched junction nucleotides: 7. As DNA, the CDR3 is TGCGCCAGCAGAGCATCCGGGACAGTGAACACTGAAGCTTTCTTT. Translation gives CASRASGTVNTEAFF.

CDR3 sequence reads: CASSIQGAQETQYF. Written as DNA, the CDR3 is TGTGCCAGCAGCATACAGGGGGCACAAGAGACCCAGTACTTC. The chain employs TRBV7-2 and TRBJ2-5; TRBD1 aligns across 9 bases. Germline CDR1 and CDR2: SGHTA and FQGNSA. The CDR3 runs 14 residues. The V gene end was trimmed by 5 bases and the J gene end by 2 bases; junction bases not matched to a gene: 3.

The chain combines TRBV9 with TRBJ2-2, with D perhaps matching TRBD2 (7 bases). The CDR3 spans 15 residues. V was clipped by 4 bases and J by 6 bases, with 16 bases between them. CDR1 is SGDLS, CDR2 YYNGEE, per germline. The CDR3 loop is CASSPQWGGPGELFF. For the CDR3, the DNA is TGTGCCAGCAGCCCGCAGTGGGGGGGCCCCGGGGAGCTGTTTTTT.

The chain employs TRBV7-2 and TRBJ1-5; 12 positions agree with TRBD1. Germline CDR1 SGHTA, CDR2 FQGNSA. The CDR3 totals 18 residues. J gave up 3 bases and V 1 base, and 7 bases lay outside the gene matches. Here the CDR3 DNA reads TGTGCCAGCAGCTTAGTTTCGGGACAGGGGGCACCCAATCAGCCCCAGCATTTT. Its translation is CASSLVSGQGAPNQPQHF.

The chain combines TRBV7-2 with TRBJ1-1; D unclear. Trimming pared 5 bases from V and 3 bases from J, leaving 13 bases between. Germline V gene sequence: CDR1 SGHTA, CDR2 FQGNSA. The CDR3 totals 14 residues. The CDR3 DNA follows: TGTGCCAGCAGCCCAAACCAAGCATACACTGAAGCTTTCTTT. This sequence encodes CASSPNQAYTEAFF.

The rearrangement joins TRBV7-2 to TRBJ1-1; D is uncertain. The CDR3 length is 14 residues. V lost 2 bases to trimming and J lost 3 bases, with 10 bases between them. Per germline, CDR1 SGHTA and CDR2 FQGNSA. The CDR3 DNA sequence: TGTGCCAGCAGCTTATTAGCGCACGACACTGAAGCTTTCTTT. It yields the protein CASSLLAHDTEAFF.

The CDR3 coding sequence is TGTGCCAGCAGTGAGACAGGGGTTGAAGCTTTCTTT. As protein: CASSETGVEAFF. The gene calls are TRBV6-1 and TRBJ1-1; 8 bases fit TRBD1. Trimming took 3 bases from V and 7 from J; bases not matched to a gene: 1. The germline gives CDR1 MNHNS, CDR2 SASEGT. CDR3 length: 12 amino acids.